Listed below are T cell receptor beta chains from one sample, sequenced in a study of cytomegalovirus exposure and HLA in healthy donors. The repertoire was sequenced with immunoSEQ multiplex PCR; TCRdb's copy has only in-frame clones and lacks some. The table lists about 150,000 clones, 60% to 80% of them singletons. Sequencing input: PBMCs. Source of these receptors: a male donor in good health and CMV-seronegative. Each CDR3 is given with its conserved first and last residue. D genes are given only for firm matches. Clone size is given for some rows only: seen once, a few or many times, or a class if the clone is expanded.

-	13	-	TRBV7-9	TRBJ2-3	TGTGCCAGCAGCCCCTATGGGAGGGATACGCAGTATTTT	CASSPYGRDTQYF
-	15	-	TRBV27	TRBJ1-5	TGTGCCAGCAGTCCCCCCAAACAGGTCAATCAGCCCCAGCATTTT	CASSPPKQVNQPQHF
-	12	-	TRBV4-3	TRBJ2-1	TGCGCCAGCAGCCAACACCCGGGAAAGCAGTTCTTC	CASSQHPGKQFF
-	13	-	TRBV4-1	TRBJ1-3	TGCGCCAGCAGCCAAGTATCCGGAAACACCATATATTTT	CASSQVSGNTIYF
TRBD1	14	-	TRBV6-6	TRBJ1-2	TGTGCCACCGCACCGGGACAGGGGACGAGTGGCTACACCTTC	CATAPGQGTSGYTF
-	15	-	TRBV5-1	TRBJ1-6	TGCGCCAGCAGCTTGGACGGGGTGGATAATTCACCCCTCCACTTT	CASSLDGVDNSPLHF
TRBD2	15	-	TRBV7-8	TRBJ2-2	TGTGCAAGCGGGACTAGCGGATCGAACACCGGGGAGCTGTTTTTT	CASGTSGSNTGELFF
TRBD2	17	-	TRBV5-1	TRBJ2-3	TGCGCCAGCAGCTTGGCCCTTAGCGGGGGGAACACAGATACGCAGTATTTT	CASSLALSGGNTDTQYF
TRBD1	13	-	TRBV10-1	TRBJ1-1	TGCGCCAGCAGGGGGACAGGGGACACTGAAGCTTTCTTT	CASRGTGDTEAFF
-	15	-	TRBV6-4	TRBJ1-2	TGTGCCAGCAGTGACGGGCGGCAGGGAGGAAATGGCTACACCTTC	CASSDGRQGGNGYTF
TRBD1	14	few	TRBV6-6	TRBJ2-7	TGTGCCAGCAGGGGACAGGGGTTTACCCACGAGCAGTACTTC	CASRGQGFTHEQYF
TRBD1	15	-	TRBV18	TRBJ2-5	TGTGCCAGCTCACCAGGGACAGGGGGCCGGGAGACCCAGTACTTC	CASSPGTGGRETQYF
-	16	few	TRBV5-1	TRBJ1-2	TGCGCCAGCAGCTTGTACAGGGAAGGGATTAACTATGGCTACACCTTC	CASSLYREGINYGYTF
TRBD1	16	-	TRBV6-5	TRBJ1-2	TGTGCCAGCAGTTACGCGCCGGGACAGGGGGCGCAGAGCTACACCTTC	CASSYAPGQGAQSYTF